This TCR beta chain is from a study of T cells after somatic rescue of genetic block. Using immunoSEQ multiplex PCR, the repertoire was profiled, and TCRdb retains in-frame clones only, with some absent. The sample lists 14,000 to 15,000 clones; around 70% were seen once. V shed 9 bases, J shed 7 bases, and the junction held 14 bases outside the gene matches. CDR1 is SGHTA, CDR2 FQGTGA, per germline. CDR3 length: 15 residues. The sequence derives from a boy between 10 and 17 years old. Material: peripheral blood mononuclear cells (PBMCs). The chain links TRBV7-3 to TRBJ2-1; 8 bases line up with TRBD2. The CDR3 reads CASTSAGAGSNEQFF. The DNA of the CDR3 is TGTGCCAGTACGTCAGCGGGAGCGGGGTCAAATGAGCAGTTCTTC.